One and the same sample provided the 27 T cell receptor beta chains below, sequenced in a study of metastatic and nonmetastatic thyroid tumors. There were no patients who had received any treatment before thyroid surgery. TCRdb re-called the PCR reads with MiXCR. The top ten clones hold about 10% of a sample with some 86,000 clones, around 12% of them seen once. The specimen sequenced was tumor tissue. Source of these receptors: a female donor with papillary thyroid cancer or a benign thyroid nodule (not recorded which). Some clones in this sample may be carry-over from other donors' samples.

Ten or more counts support this clone. A much larger clone lies a single base off, so this may be a read error. The gene calls are TRBV6-1 and TRBJ1-2, with 7 bases matching TRBD1. The CDR3 is made up of 14 amino acids. Germline CDR1 is MNHNS and CDR2 is SASEGT. CDR3 sequence: CASSESGTDYGYAF. The CDR3 nucleotides read TGTGCCAGCAGTGAAAGCGGGACAGACTATGGCTACGCCTTC.

There are a few counts of this clone. This may stem from a read error, because a much larger clone lies one nucleotide away. The chain links TRBV5-1 to TRBJ2-2; D not certain. The CDR3 loop spans 14 amino acids. Between the trimmed V and J ends, which lost 4 bases and 6 bases, there was a span of 13 bases. Germline V gene data show CDR1 as SGHRS and CDR2 as YFSETQ. The CDR3 region is CASSKKLVSGELFF. The CDR3 bases are TGCGCCAGCAGCAAAAAGCTAGTTTCCGGGGAGCTGTTTTTT.

This clone was picked up a small number of times. The chain combines TRBV7-9 with TRBJ1-1, with D possibly matching TRBD1 (6 bases). This CDR3 contains 14 residues. With 10 bases removed from V and 5 bases from J, the gap between germline ends came to 20 bases. Per germline, CDR1 SEHNR and CDR2 FQNEAQ (reference sequence). The CDR3 DNA follows: TGTGCCATCATCCGGGACACCCGGGGGACTGAAGCTTTCTTT. Translated, it gives CAIIRDTRGTEAFF.

Concerning this clone: A much larger clone lies one base from this, so it may be a read error. V usage is TRBV27 and J usage is TRBJ2-3; 8 bases align to TRBD2. CDR3 length: 15 residues. Germline CDR1 reads MNHEY; CDR2 reads SMNVEV (reference sequence). With 7 bases clipped from V and 3 bases from J, the junction kept 9 bases outside the gene matches. CDR3 residues: CASIPGLGGTDTQYF. CDR3 coding DNA: TGTGCCAGCATCCCGGGACTAGGGGGGACAGATACGCAGTATTTT.

At least ten counts were recorded for this clone. The chain carries TRBV18 and TRBJ2-7, with unresolved D. Trimming cost V 6 bases and J 0 bases, with 12 bases left between them. The CDR3 consists of 14 residues. Germline V gives CDR1 KGHSH, CDR2 LQKENI. The CDR3 DNA is TGTGCCAGCTCCCCCACGGGCAACTCCTACGAGCAGTACTTC. Its protein product is CASSPTGNSYEQYF.

Comment on this clone: This clone may be a read error of a much larger clone one base away. The chain is built from TRBV4-2 and TRBJ2-2, with D uncertain. V gave up 7 bases and J gave up 1 base, with 7 bases separating them. Looked up from germline, CDR1 is LGHNA and CDR2 is YNFKEQ. This CDR3 is built from 13 residues. CDR3 coding DNA: TGTGCCAGCATGGGCGTGAACACCGGGGAGCTGTTTTTT. This codes for CASMGVNTGELFF.

This clone came up many times. This chain uses TRBV19 with TRBJ1-3, with a possible D match to TRBD1 (5 bases). Germline CDR1 LNHDA, CDR2 SQIVND (reference sequence). The V end was cut by 4 bases, the J end by 3 bases, with 13 bases between. This CDR3 region has 15 residues. The CDR3 loop reads CASSTLAGVGNTIYF. CDR3 sequence (DNA): TGTGCCAGTAGTACCCTCGCGGGGGTTGGAAACACCATATATTTT.

The table lists this clone with many counts. V and J are TRBV2 and TRBJ1-5; tentative D call: TRBD1 (6 bases). CDR3 size: 16 residues. Trimming stripped 10 bases from V and 6 bases from J, with 25 bases between. Germline CDR1 and CDR2: SNHLY and FYNNEI. The CDR3 DNA reads TGTGCCACCCGAGGGAGGGCCAGGGGAGGGGGTCAGCCCCAGCATTTT. Translated, it gives CATRGRARGGGQPQHF.

This clone was counted ten times or more. The chain recombines TRBV6-1 with TRBJ1-5; a possible D gene is TRBD1 (6 bases). The CDR3 sequence is 15 residues long. CDR1 and CDR2 (germline): MNHNS, SASEGT. Trimming removed 4 bases at V and 3 bases at J, with 13 bases between. The CDR3 region is CASSVNRAVNQPQHF. The CDR3 nucleotides read TGTGCCAGCAGTGTAAACAGGGCCGTCAATCAGCCCCAGCATTTT.

There are many counts of this clone. The chain is built from TRBV28 and TRBJ1-2, with 11 bases matching TRBD1. The CDR3 sequence is 14 residues long. The J segment lost 2 bases and the V segment lost 7 bases, leaving 3 bases of the junction unmatched. Germline CDR1 MDHEN, CDR2 SYDVKM. CDR3 loop: CASTWTGGNYGYTF. CDR3 DNA: TGTGCCAGCACATGGACAGGGGGCAACTATGGCTACACCTTC.

This clone has a count of ten or more. The chain combines TRBV5-1 with TRBJ1-5; D is unresolved. Germline V lookup: CDR1 SGHRS, CDR2 YFSETQ. Trimming took off 0 bases at V and 7 bases at J, with 11 bases between the two ends. This CDR3 comprises 14 residues. The CDR3 DNA reads TGCGCCAGCAGCTTGGCCGCGGGCGGGCAGCCCCAGCATTTT. Protein sequence: CASSLAAGGQPQHF.

Many counts were recorded for this clone. The chain carries TRBV5-1 and TRBJ2-7, with TRBD1 matching over 9 bases. Germline lookup yields CDR1 SGHRS and CDR2 YFSETQ. The CDR3 contains 16 residues. Trimming took 4 bases from V and 4 from J; bases not matched to a gene: 12. CDR3 residues: CASSDDGTGTGYEQYF. CDR3 sequence (DNA): TGCGCCAGCAGCGACGATGGGACAGGGACGGGGTACGAGCAGTACTTC.

This clone was observed at least ten times. This chain uses TRBV24-1 with TRBJ1-1; the match to TRBD1 covers 7 bases. Germline CDR1 is KGHDR and CDR2 is SFDVKD. The CDR3 runs 13 residues. V was clipped by 5 bases and J by 5 bases; unmatched bases: 4. CDR3 sequence (DNA): TGTGCCACCAGTGCGCAGGGGGGGACTGAAGCTTTCTTT. Translating it yields CATSAQGGTEAFF.

This rearrangement joins TRBV6-1 to TRBJ2-3, with 8 positions matching TRBD2. V shed 6 bases and J 2 bases; nucleotides not matched to a gene: 7. Germline lookup yields CDR1 MNHNS and CDR2 SASEGT. This CDR3 region has 15 residues. This chain's CDR3 is CASSLAGSITDTQYF. The CDR3 coding sequence is TGTGCCAGCAGCCTAGCGGGTTCTATCACAGATACGCAGTATTTT.

This clone was picked up many times. The chain couples TRBV4-1 to TRBJ1-2, with TRBD1 matching over 9 bases. The V gene's germline CDR1 is MGHRA and CDR2 YSYEKL. The CDR3 spans 16 residues. The trim removed 4 bases at V and 8 bases at J, leaving 14 bases unmatched. In DNA, the CDR3 is TGCGCCAGCAGCCCGCCCTGGACAGGGGCCTTCTCCGGCTACACCTTC. Its protein is CASSPPWTGAFSGYTF.

Worth noting for this clone: A single base separates this from a much larger clone, so it may be a read error. The J gene is TRBJ2-2, the V gene TRBV5-5; TRBD1 or TRBD2 may be the D gene (6 bases each). The CDR3 contains 15 residues. Germline V gene lookup returns CDR1 SGHKS and CDR2 YYEKEE (reference sequence). CDR3 loop: CTSSGGTLNTGELFF. The CDR3 region has the DNA TGTACCAGCAGCGGCGGGACACTTAACACCGGGGAGCTGTTTTTT.

This clone was detected many times. This chain connects TRBV18 to TRBJ1-4, with TRBD1 identical over 8 bases. The V segment lost 6 bases and the J segment 10 bases; nucleotides outside the gene matches: 22. The CDR3 has 18 residues. CDR1 is KGHSH and CDR2 is LQKENI in the germline V gene. CDR3: CASSEQPGGTGSIGKLFF. The CDR3 bases are TGTGCCAGCTCGGAACAACCGGGCGGGACAGGATCAATCGGAAAACTGTTTTTT.

This clone was seen at least ten times. The chain uses TRBV20-1 and TRBJ2-2, with D perhaps being TRBD1 or TRBD2 (5 bases each). The germline V gene has CDR1 DFQATT and CDR2 SNEGSKA (reference sequence). Trimming stripped 4 bases from V and 1 base from J, with 25 bases between. This CDR3 has 19 amino acids. This chain's CDR3 is CSATHSFPNTGRNTGELFF. CDR3 nucleotides: TGCAGTGCTACCCACTCCTTCCCGAACACGGGACGGAACACCGGGGAGCTGTTTTTT.

Worth noting for this clone: It may be a read error: a sequence one base away is much more abundant. This chain links TRBV20-1 with TRBJ2-2; 10 nucleotides line up with TRBD2. The CDR3 spans 16 residues. CDR1 DFQATT and CDR2 SNEGSKA come from the germline V gene (reference sequence). CDR3 loop: CSARISGRPSTGELLF. CDR3 DNA: TGCAGTGCTAGAATTAGCGGGAGGCCTAGCACCGGGGAGCTGCTTTTT.

As for this clone: A much larger clone is a single base away; this may be a read error. V is TRBV12-3 or TRBV12-4 and J is TRBJ2-7; no firm D call. This CDR3 is 12 amino acids long. The CDR3 sequence: CASSLVPYERYF. CDR3 sequence (DNA): TGTGCCAGCAGTTTAGTCCCCTACGAGCGGTACTTC.

As regards this clone: Other DNA sequences from this sample encode an identical CDR3 as well. This sequence joins TRBV7-2 and TRBJ2-7, with no clear D. Germline V gene lookup returns CDR1 SGHTA and CDR2 FQGNSA. The CDR3 runs to 13 residues. Trimming stripped 1 base from V and 7 bases from J, with 11 bases between. This CDR3 is CASSLGPKGEQYF. CDR3 coding DNA: TGTGCCAGCAGCTTAGGTCCCAAGGGTGAGCAGTACTTC. The whole variable domain, remainder taken from reference TRBV7-2 and TRBJ2-7, is GAGVSQSPSNKVTEKGKDVELRCDPISGHTALYWYRQSLGQGLEFLIYFQGNSAPDKSGLPSDRFSAERTGGSVSTLTIQRTQQEDSAVYLCASSLGPKGEQYFGPGTRLTVT.

This clone was seen a handful of times. This may stem from a read error, because a much larger clone lies one nucleotide away. The same CDR3 also results from other DNA sequences found in this sample. The V and J genes are TRBV5-1 and TRBJ2-7; D ambiguous. CDR3 length: 14 amino acids. Germline-derived CDR1 and CDR2 are SGHRS and YFSETQ. The CDR3 region has the DNA TGCGCCAGTAGCTGGGCTTGGAAGGGCTACGAGCAGTACTTC. It codes for CASSWAWKGYEQYF.

On this clone: A much larger clone is a single base away; this may be a read error. The chain joins TRBV10-3 to TRBJ2-7; 7 bases match TRBD1. CDR1 is ENHRY, CDR2 SYGVKD, per germline. There are 14 residues in the CDR3. The ends lost 6 bases at V and 6 bases at J; junction bases unmatched: 11. The CDR3 loop reads CAISSGQDLSEQYF. The CDR3 coding sequence is TGTGCCATCAGCTCCGGACAGGATTTATCCGAGCAGTACTTC.

This clone occurred many times. The chain links TRBV24-1 to TRBJ2-2; TRBD1 matches at 8 bases. The ends lost 9 bases at V and 8 bases at J; junction bases unmatched: 10. The germline gives CDR1 KGHDR, CDR2 SFDVKD. This CDR3 is built from 14 residues. The CDR3 loop reads CATSPAGGSGELFF. The CDR3 DNA reads as TGTGCCACCTCCCCGGCAGGGGGCAGTGGGGAGCTGTTTTTT.

This clone was counted at least ten times. The rearrangement uses TRBV7-3 and TRBJ2-1; 8 nucleotides align to TRBD2. The CDR3 covers 14 residues. V lost 4 bases and J lost 5; bases outside the gene matches: 4. CDR1 and CDR2 (germline): SGHTA, FQGTGA. The CDR3 DNA follows: TGTGCCAGCAGCTCGGGACTAGATGACAATGAGCAGTTCTTC. Protein sequence: CASSSGLDDNEQFF. Full variable domain (missing parts from reference TRBV7-3 and TRBJ2-1): GAGVSQTPSNKVTEKGKYVELRCDPISGHTALYWYRQSLGQGPEFLIYFQGTGAADDSGLPNDRFFAVRPEGSVSTLKIQRTERGDSAVYLCASSSGLDDNEQFFGPGTRLTVL.

This clone has a count of ten or more. The chain uses TRBV10-3 and TRBJ2-5; D is unclear. This CDR3 comprises 12 residues. Germline V lookup: CDR1 ENHRY, CDR2 SYGVKD. The V gene lost 5 bases and the J gene lost 3 bases, with 7 bases spanning the gap. CDR3 amino acids: CAISRTEETQYF. The CDR3 bases are TGTGCCATCAGTCGGACCGAAGAGACCCAGTACTTC.

This clone has at least ten counts. This sequence joins TRBV3-1 and TRBJ2-1; D is unresolved. The CDR3 is 14 residues long. In germline, CDR1 is LGHDT, CDR2 YNNKEL (reference sequence). Trimming removed 1 base at V and 0 bases at J, with 4 bases between. DNA of the CDR3: TGTGCCAGCAGCCAAGTCCACTCCTACAATGAGCAGTTCTTC. It specifies CASSQVHSYNEQFF.